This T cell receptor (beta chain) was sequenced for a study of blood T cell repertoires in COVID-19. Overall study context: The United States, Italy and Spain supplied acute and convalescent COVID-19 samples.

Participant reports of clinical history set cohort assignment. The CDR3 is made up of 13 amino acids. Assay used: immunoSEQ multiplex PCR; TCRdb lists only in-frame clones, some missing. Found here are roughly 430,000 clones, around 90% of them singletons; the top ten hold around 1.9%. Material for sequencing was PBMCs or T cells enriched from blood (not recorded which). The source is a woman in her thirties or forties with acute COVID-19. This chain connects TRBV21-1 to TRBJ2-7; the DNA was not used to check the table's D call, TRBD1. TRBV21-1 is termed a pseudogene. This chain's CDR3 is CARGGDRGNEQYF. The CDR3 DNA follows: TGTGCCAGAGGGGGGGACAGGGGCAACGAGCAGTACTTC.